The rows below give T cell receptor beta chains drawn from one sample of a study of T cell clones after liver transplantation. Some clones are missing from TCRdb's copy, which holds only in-frame ones; the method was immunoSEQ multiplex PCR. Of 85,000 to 130,000 clones in the sample, approximately 85% were seen once. The sample here was CD4+ T cells from blood, taken before liver transplant. The origin of the receptors is a human donor who received a liver transplant. Both conserved end residues are part of each CDR3.

TRBV5-1 CASMGGTTYNEQFF
TRBV7-2 CASSLGGGERSPLHF
TRBV10-3 CATGERLVGDEQYF
TRBV6-5 CASRRTSGTGELFF
TRBV14 CASSQRWQNNSPLHF
TRBV7-9 CASSWDSQNTIYF
TRBV18 CASSPQQGGDNEQFF
TRBV2 CASSLQGGSTDTQYF
TRBV7-3 CASSLMENTEAFF
TRBV6-1 CASSGTRGQQPQHF
TRBV5-1 CASSLGTGSGELFF
TRBV6-4 CASSRKPVSLRITEAFF
TRBV5-6 CASSASYEQYF
TRBV5-1 CASSLVGDQETQYF
TRBV14 CASSQFSGSYEQYF
TRBV5-6 CASSWGGDTQYF
TRBV11-2 CASSLGPEDYGYTF
TRBV18 CASSPGVGNQPQHF
TRBV12-5 CASGLVRRGSYEQYF
TRBV7-2 CASSPSGTVNEKLFF
TRBV7-9 CASSLVGTRGPTF
TRBV27 CASSFLGLAGLSEQFF
TRBV9 CASSVGAGTAYNEQFF
TRBV18 CASSPSTDTQYF
TRBV2 CASSVGGRETQYF
TRBV18 CASSWDRDNSPLHF
TRBV5-4 CASSYNRGRGNTIYF
TRBV7-9 CASSPGTTRGYTF
TRBV19 CASRTGASSGGQPQHF
TRBV28 CASSLFQGTYEQYF
TRBV21-1 CASSSYSNQPQHF
TRBV6-5 CASSYSGTQETQYF
TRBV2 CASSSPLGNTGELFF
TRBV6-5 CASKRRSTTNEKLFF
TRBV4-1 CASSQDRDQPQHF
TRBV30 CAWSQTFGGEKLFF